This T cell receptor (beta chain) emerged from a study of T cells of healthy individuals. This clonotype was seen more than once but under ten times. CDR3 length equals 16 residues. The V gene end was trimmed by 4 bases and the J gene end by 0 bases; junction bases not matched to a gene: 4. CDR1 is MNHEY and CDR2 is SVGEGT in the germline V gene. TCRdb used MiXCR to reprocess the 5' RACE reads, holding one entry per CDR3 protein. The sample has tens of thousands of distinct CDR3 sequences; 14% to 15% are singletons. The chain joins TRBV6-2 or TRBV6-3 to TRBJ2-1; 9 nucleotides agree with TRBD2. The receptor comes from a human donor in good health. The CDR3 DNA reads TGTGCCAGCAGTTTAGGACTAGCGAGCTCCTACAATGAGCAGTTCTTC. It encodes CASSLGLASSYNEQFF.